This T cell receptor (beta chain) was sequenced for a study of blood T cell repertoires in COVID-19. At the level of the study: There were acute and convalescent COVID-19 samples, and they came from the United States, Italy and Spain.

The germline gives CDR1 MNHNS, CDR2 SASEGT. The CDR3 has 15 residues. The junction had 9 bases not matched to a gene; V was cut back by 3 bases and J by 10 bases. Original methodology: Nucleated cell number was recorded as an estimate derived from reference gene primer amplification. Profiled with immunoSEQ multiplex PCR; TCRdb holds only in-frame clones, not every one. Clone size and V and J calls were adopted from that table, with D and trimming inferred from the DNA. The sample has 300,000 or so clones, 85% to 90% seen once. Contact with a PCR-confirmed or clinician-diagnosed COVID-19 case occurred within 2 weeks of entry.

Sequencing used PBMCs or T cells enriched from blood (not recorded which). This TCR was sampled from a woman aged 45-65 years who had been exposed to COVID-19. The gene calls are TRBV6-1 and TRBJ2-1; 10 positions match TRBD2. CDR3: CASSDGLAGAWEQFF. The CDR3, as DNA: TGTGCCAGCAGTGACGGGCTAGCGGGGGCTTGGGAGCAGTTCTTC.